A single sample gave rise to the 18 T cell receptor beta chains below, sequenced in a study of cytomegalovirus exposure and HLA in healthy donors. It was with 60 Vbeta and 13 Jbeta primers that the PCR ran. The data were produced by immunoSEQ multiplex PCR, yet TCRdb's version contains in-frame clones alone and is incomplete. The sample holds fewer than 200,000 clones; approximately 81% are singletons and the top ten take 6% to 9%. The sequenced sample consisted of PBMCs. The receptors originated from a woman aged 25 to 45 in good health and CMV-seropositive.

The genes are TRBV27 and TRBJ1-1, with TRBD1 matching over 8 bases. CDR1 and CDR2 (germline): MNHEY, SMNVEV (reference sequence). The length of the CDR3 is 16 residues. V shed 5 bases and J 4 bases; nucleotides not matched to a gene: 12. CDR3 bases: TGTGCCAGCAGTCCAGCCCGAAACACAGGGGGCACTGAAGCTTTCTTT. This codes for CASSPARNTGGTEAFF.

The gene calls are TRBV7-9 and TRBJ1-1, with no clear D. V was shortened by 6 bases and J by 3 bases, with 29 bases between the two germline ends. CDR1 is SEHNR, CDR2 FQNEAQ, per germline (reference sequence). The CDR3 consists of 19 residues. The CDR3 nucleotides are TGTGCCAGCAGACCCCGTTTCTACGGGAGGGATGGTCGGGACACTGAAGCTTTCTTT. Its translation is CASRPRFYGRDGRDTEAFF.

The CDR3 DNA follows: TGTGCCAGCAGCCCGCGGCGGGGTTTGGATGGCTACACCTTC. Translated, it gives CASSPRRGLDGYTF. The chain has TRBV4-2 and TRBJ1-2; no firm D call. The germline V gene has CDR1 LGHNA and CDR2 YNFKEQ. The CDR3 is 14 amino acids. The ends were cut back, 4 bases at V and 6 bases at J, with 15 bases in the middle.

In the case of this clone: The junction and the germline gene differ at one end; a read error may be behind it. The chain employs TRBV20-1 and TRBJ1-1; D is possibly TRBD1 (5 bases). CDR1 is DFQATT and CDR2 is SNEGSKA in the germline V gene (reference sequence). The CDR3 length is 11 residues. CDR3 residues: CSVRSAGLAFF. The CDR3 DNA follows: TGCAGTGTTAGATCCGCAGGGTTGGCTTTCTTT.

This chain connects TRBV7-9 to TRBJ1-1; the D is unclear. The length of the CDR3 is 14 residues. Germline V gene sequence: CDR1 SEHNR, CDR2 FQNEAQ (reference sequence). V lost 2 bases to trimming and J lost 0 bases, with 7 bases between them. CDR3 sequence (DNA): TGTGCCAGCAGCTTATTCGGGGTGAACACTGAAGCTTTCTTT. Its protein is CASSLFGVNTEAFF.

The rearrangement uses TRBV27 and TRBJ2-1; 11 nucleotides agree with TRBD2. Germline CDR1 MNHEY, CDR2 SMNVEV (reference sequence). The CDR3 extends over 15 amino acids. V shed 9 bases, J shed 4 bases, and the junction held 8 bases outside the gene matches. The CDR3 coding sequence is TGTGCCAGTTCCAACCTAGCGGGGGGTTACAATGAGCAGTTCTTC. It is translated as CASSNLAGGYNEQFF.

This chain links TRBV7-8 with TRBJ2-1; no reliable D call. The germline gives CDR1 SGHVS, CDR2 FQNEAQ. The CDR3 runs 14 residues. V was shortened by 5 bases and J by 1 base, with 9 bases between the two germline ends. The CDR3 DNA reads TGTGCCAGCAGCGAACTCGGTTCCTACAATGAGCAGTTCTTC. This translates into CASSELGSYNEQFF. Drawing the rest from reference TRBV7-8 and TRBJ2-1, the complete variable domain is GAGVSQSPRYKVAKRGQDVALRCDPISGHVSLFWYQQALGQGPEFLTYFQNEAQLDKSGLPSDRFFAERPEGSVSTLKIQRTQQEDSAVYLCASSELGSYNEQFFGPGTRLTVL.

V and J are TRBV7-2 and TRBJ1-5, with D unresolved. V lost 1 base to trimming and J lost 7 bases, with 8 bases between them. CDR3 size: 13 residues. Germline V lookup: CDR1 SGHTA, CDR2 FQGNSA. CDR3 DNA sequence: TGTGCCAGCAGCTTAGGGGTCGGGCAGCCCCAGCATTTT. This sequence encodes CASSLGVGQPQHF.

This chain connects TRBV30 to TRBJ1-6; D remains ambiguous. This CDR3 contains 13 residues. Germline V gives CDR1 GTSNPN, CDR2 SVGIG (reference sequence). V was pared by 2 bases and J by 10 bases, with 12 bases between. CDR3 loop: CAWSFSPGSPLHF. The DNA for the CDR3 is TGTGCCTGGAGTTTTTCGCCGGGATCACCCCTCCACTTT.

This chain joins TRBV19 and TRBJ1-5; 8 bases map to TRBD1. This CDR3 region has 15 residues. The germline V gene has CDR1 LNHDA and CDR2 SQIVND (reference sequence). V shed 6 bases, J shed 2 bases, and the junction held 6 bases outside the gene matches. Written as DNA, the CDR3 is TGTGCCAGTAGCTCGGACAGGGAGGGCAATCAGCCCCAGCATTTT. Its protein product is CASSSDREGNQPQHF.

The V gene is TRBV6-6, the J gene TRBJ1-5; 7 bases match TRBD1. Unmatched junction bases numbered 6, after V lost 6 bases and J lost 4 bases. Germline CDR1 and CDR2: MNHNY and SVGAGI (reference sequence). CDR3 length: 14 amino acids. This chain's CDR3 is CASRPQGSNQPQHF. The DNA of the CDR3 is TGTGCCAGCAGGCCACAGGGGTCTAATCAGCCCCAGCATTTT.

The CDR3 spells CASSLTLAGDNEQFF. The CDR3 DNA is TGCGCCAGCAGTCTTACTCTAGCGGGTGACAATGAGCAGTTCTTC. The chain has TRBV23-1 and TRBJ2-1; TRBD2 matches 8 bases. TRBV23-1 is identified as an open reading frame with a role that is uncertain. The CDR3 totals 15 residues. J was trimmed by 5 bases and V by 4 bases; bases with no gene match: 7.

The chain carries TRBV6-1 and TRBJ2-5, with 10 bases aligning to TRBD2. Germline-derived CDR1 and CDR2 are MNHNS and SASEGT. The V gene end was trimmed by 4 bases and the J gene end by 4 bases; junction bases not matched to a gene: 6. The length of the CDR3 is 15 residues. The CDR3 DNA reads as TGTGCCAGCAGTGTTTCCGGGACTAGCGCAGAGACCCAGTACTTC. As protein: CASSVSGTSAETQYF.

The chain recombines TRBV7-2 with TRBJ1-6, with D perhaps TRBD1 (5 bases). V was pared by 3 bases and J by 1 base, with 7 bases between. Per germline, CDR1 SGHTA and CDR2 FQGNSA. The CDR3 is made up of 15 amino acids. The CDR3 nucleotides read TGTGCCAGCAGCTTCCGGGGGTCCTATAATTCACCCCTCCACTTT. As protein: CASSFRGSYNSPLHF.

The genes are TRBV4-3 and TRBJ2-3; D ambiguous. Germline V gives CDR1 LGHNA, CDR2 YSLEER. The CDR3 contains 16 residues. V was cut by 4 bases and J by 2 bases, with 16 bases left in between. The CDR3 loop reads CASSPRRHYITDTQYF. The CDR3 bases are TGCGCCAGCAGCCCCCGTCGGCACTATATCACAGATACGCAGTATTTT.

The rearrangement links TRBV6-4 to TRBJ1-1; TRBD1 might be the D (6 bases). The CDR3 extends over 13 amino acids. The germline CDR1 and CDR2 sequences are MRHNA and SNTAGT. V shed 5 bases and J shed 1 base, with 8 bases lying between them. In DNA form, the CDR3 reads TGTGCCAGCAGTACAGGGCCGAACACTGAAGCTTTCTTT. This translates into CASSTGPNTEAFF.

The CDR3 DNA is TGTGCCAGCAGTTACTCGAAGGCGGATCCCTCCTACGAGCAGTACTTC. Its translation is CASSYSKADPSYEQYF. V gene TRBV6-6 combines with J gene TRBJ2-7; D gene unclear. V was shortened by 0 bases and J by 0 bases, with 12 bases between the two germline ends. Germline values: CDR1 MNHNY, CDR2 SVGAGI (reference sequence). CDR3 size: 16 residues.

CDR3 sequence: CASSSWGQHYEQYF. The CDR3, as DNA: TGTGCCAGCAGCTCCTGGGGACAGCACTACGAGCAGTACTTC. The rearrangement joins TRBV7-2 to TRBJ2-7; TRBD1 matches at 7 bases. The germline V gene has CDR1 SGHTA and CDR2 FQGNSA. This CDR3 is 14 amino acids long. After removal of 4 bases from V and 3 bases from J, the junction contained 6 bases not matched to a gene.